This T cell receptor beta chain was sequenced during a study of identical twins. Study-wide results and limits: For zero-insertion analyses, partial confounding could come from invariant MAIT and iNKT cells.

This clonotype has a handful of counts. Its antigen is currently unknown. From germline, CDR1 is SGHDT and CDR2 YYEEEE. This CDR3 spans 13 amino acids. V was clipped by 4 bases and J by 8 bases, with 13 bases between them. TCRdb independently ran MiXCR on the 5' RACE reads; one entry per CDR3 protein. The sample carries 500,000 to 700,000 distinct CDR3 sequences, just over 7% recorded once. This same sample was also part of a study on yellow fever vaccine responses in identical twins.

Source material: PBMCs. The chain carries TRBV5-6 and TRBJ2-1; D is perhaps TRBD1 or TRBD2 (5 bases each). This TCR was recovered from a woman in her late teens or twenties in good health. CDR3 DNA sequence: TGTGCCAGCAGCCCTGGGGGAGTCGATGAGCAGTTCTTC. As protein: CASSPGGVDEQFF.